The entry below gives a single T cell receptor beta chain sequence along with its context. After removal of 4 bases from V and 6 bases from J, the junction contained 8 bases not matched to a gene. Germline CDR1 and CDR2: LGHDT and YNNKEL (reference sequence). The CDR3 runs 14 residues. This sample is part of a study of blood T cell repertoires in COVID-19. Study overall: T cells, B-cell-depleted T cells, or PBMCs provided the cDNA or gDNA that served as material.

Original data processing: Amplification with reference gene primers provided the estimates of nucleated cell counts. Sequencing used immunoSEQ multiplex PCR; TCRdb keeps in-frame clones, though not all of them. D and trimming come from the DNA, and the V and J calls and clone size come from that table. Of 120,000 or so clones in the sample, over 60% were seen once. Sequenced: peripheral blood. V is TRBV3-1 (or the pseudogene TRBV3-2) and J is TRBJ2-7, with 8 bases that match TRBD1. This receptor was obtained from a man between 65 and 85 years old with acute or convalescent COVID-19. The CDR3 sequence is CASSPWDRRFEQYF. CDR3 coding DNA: TGTGCCAGCAGCCCGTGGGACAGGCGTTTCGAGCAGTACTTC.